What follows are 16 T cell receptor beta chains derived from one specimen sequenced in a study of CD8 T cells in ankylosing spondylitis. TCRdb re-called the 5' RACE reads with MiXCR, one entry per CDR3 protein. The sample consists of around 40,000 distinct CDR3 sequences, roughly 2.5% of them appearing once. The sample taken for sequencing was blood, either unsorted or a sorted T cell fraction (not recorded which). Receptors originate from a male donor with ankylosing spondylitis or in good health (not recorded which).

This clonotype was recorded many times. This chain connects TRBV9 to TRBJ2-1; 9 bases map to TRBD2. This CDR3 is built from 17 residues. Germline values: CDR1 SGDLS, CDR2 YYNGEE. V shed 0 bases and J 0 bases; nucleotides not matched to a gene: 4. The CDR3 bases are TGTGCCAGCAGCGTAGGGGTTAGCGGGAGCTCCTACAATGAGCAGTTCTTC. Protein: CASSVGVSGSSYNEQFF.

This clonotype was counted ten times or more. The chain employs TRBV9 and TRBJ2-1, with 12 positions matching TRBD2. Germline trimming cut 4 bases from V and 10 bases from J; bases unmatched to any gene: 18. The CDR3 extends over 18 amino acids. Per germline, CDR1 SGDLS and CDR2 YYNGEE. CDR3 DNA: TGTGCCAGCAGCCCTAAGCCCTGGACTAGCGGGACCGAACGGGAGCAGTTCTTC. Its protein is CASSPKPWTSGTEREQFF.

This clonotype rates as medium-sized (0.01 to 0.1%). This chain joins TRBV9 and TRBJ1-2; TRBD1 matches 7 bases. Germline lookup yields CDR1 SGDLS and CDR2 YYNGEE. CDR3 length equals 13 residues. Trimming took 3 bases from V and 7 from J; bases not matched to a gene: 6. CDR3 region: CASSATGDSGYTF. The CDR3, as DNA: TGTGCCAGCAGCGCTACAGGGGATAGTGGCTACACCTTC. The variable domain in full, completed from reference TRBV9 and TRBJ1-2, reads DSGVTQTPKHLITATGQRVTLRCSPRSGDLSVYWYQQSLDQGLQFLIQYYNGEERAKGNILERFSAQQFPDLHSELNLSSLELGDSALYFCASSATGDSGYTFGSGTRLTVV.

Many counts were recorded for this clonotype. The genes are TRBV9 and TRBJ2-7; 7 nucleotides line up with TRBD2. The germline V gene encodes CDR1 SGDLS and CDR2 YYNGEE. The CDR3 covers 14 residues. The V segment lost 2 bases and the J segment 4 bases; nucleotides outside the gene matches: 6. For the CDR3, the DNA is TGTGCCAGCAGCGTGTCTAGCGGAAATTACGAGCAGTACTTC. As protein: CASSVSSGNYEQYF.

This clonotype was found many times. The genes are TRBV9 and TRBJ1-1; TRBD1 is a possible D gene (5 bases). Germline V gene sequence: CDR1 SGDLS, CDR2 YYNGEE. V shed 3 bases and J shed 6 bases, with 12 bases lying between them. The CDR3 is 13 residues long. The CDR3 nucleotides read TGTGCCAGCAGCGGAGGGGCCTTGGCTGAAGCTTTCTTT. This codes for CASSGGALAEAFF.

The table lists this clonotype with many counts. The chain recombines TRBV9 with TRBJ2-3, with D perhaps assigned TRBD1 or TRBD2 (5 bases each). V lost 4 bases and J 1 base, leaving 10 bases between the germline ends. The germline gives CDR1 SGDLS, CDR2 YYNGEE. The CDR3 totals 14 residues. The DNA of the CDR3 is TGTGCCAGCAGCCCTCGGGACGGCACAGATACGCAGTATTTT. Translation: CASSPRDGTDTQYF.

At least ten counts were recorded for this clonotype. The V and J genes are TRBV9 and TRBJ2-2; D unclear. Germline lookup yields CDR1 SGDLS and CDR2 YYNGEE. CDR3 length: 15 amino acids. The ends were cut back, 4 bases at V and 2 bases at J, with 12 bases in the middle. The CDR3 DNA is TGTGCCAGCAGCTCCCCCCCGTATAACACCGGGGAGCTGTTTTTT. Residues: CASSSPPYNTGELFF.

This clonotype was counted at least ten times. The chain links TRBV9 to TRBJ2-2; TRBD2 matches at 10 bases. The germline V gene encodes CDR1 SGDLS and CDR2 YYNGEE. This CDR3 contains 15 residues. With 5 bases clipped from V and 5 bases from J, the junction kept 6 bases outside the gene matches. The CDR3 coding sequence is TGTGCCAGCAGTCGTCTAGCGGGAGCTACCGGGGAGCTGTTTTTT. Protein: CASSRLAGATGELFF.

The table lists this clonotype with many counts. The rearrangement joins TRBV9 to TRBJ2-1; 12 nucleotides match TRBD1. This CDR3 contains 15 residues. Unmatched junction bases numbered 4, after V lost 3 bases and J lost 6 bases. Germline V gene lookup returns CDR1 SGDLS and CDR2 YYNGEE. CDR3 loop: CASSEGTGGRNEQFF. The DNA of the CDR3 is TGTGCCAGCAGCGAAGGGACAGGGGGCCGCAATGAGCAGTTCTTC.

This clonotype showed up many times. This chain links TRBV9 with TRBJ2-1, with D tentatively TRBD2 (6 bases). Trimming cost V 3 bases and J 0 bases, with 13 bases left between them. The CDR3 runs to 16 residues. CDR1 SGDLS and CDR2 YYNGEE come from the germline V gene. The CDR3 region has the DNA TGTGCCAGCAGCGCATGGGGGGAGAGCTCCTACAATGAGCAGTTCTTC. Encoded protein: CASSAWGESSYNEQFF.

The table lists this clonotype with many counts. The gene calls are TRBV9 and TRBJ2-4; 10 bases map to TRBD1. Per the germline V gene, CDR1 is SGDLS and CDR2 is YYNGEE. With V trimmed by 0 bases and J by 1 base, 10 bases remained unmatched. The CDR3 covers 19 residues. The DNA for the CDR3 is TGTGCCAGCAGCGTAGATGGGACAGGGGCGCCTCTTGCCAAAAACATTCAGTACTTC. Encoded protein: CASSVDGTGAPLAKNIQYF.

This clonotype was recorded at least ten times. CDR3 region: CASSVGFRETQYF. CDR3 nucleotides: TGTGCCAGCAGCGTAGGGTTTCGAGAGACCCAGTACTTC. V usage is TRBV9 and J usage is TRBJ2-5, with D hard to call. From germline, CDR1 is SGDLS and CDR2 YYNGEE. The CDR3 runs 13 residues. Trimming stripped 0 bases from V and 4 bases from J, with 7 bases between.

This clonotype was counted many times. The CDR3 is CASLGQGYEQYF. The CDR3 DNA sequence: TGTGCCAGCTTGGGACAGGGATACGAGCAGTACTTC. The V gene is TRBV28, the J gene TRBJ2-7; TRBD1 aligns across 9 bases. CDR1 and CDR2 from the germline V gene are MDHEN and SYDVKM. CDR3 length: 12 residues. With V trimmed by 8 bases and J by 4 bases, 3 bases remained unmatched.

This clonotype has ten or more counts. The chain combines TRBV9 with TRBJ2-3; 8 bases line up with TRBD2. J was trimmed by 4 bases and V by 2 bases; bases with no gene match: 12. The CDR3 is made up of 17 amino acids. Per germline, CDR1 SGDLS and CDR2 YYNGEE. CDR3 protein: CASSVQAAGDGADTQYF. DNA for the CDR3: TGTGCCAGCAGCGTCCAAGCAGCGGGAGATGGAGCAGATACGCAGTATTTT.

This clonotype came up many times. CDR3 sequence: CASSVAVAGATDTQYF. The CDR3, as DNA: TGTGCCAGCAGCGTAGCGGTAGCGGGAGCCACAGATACGCAGTATTTT. V is TRBV9 and J is TRBJ2-3, with 9 nucleotides matching TRBD2. This CDR3 region has 16 residues. V dropped 0 bases and J dropped 2; count of bases not matched to a gene: 4. Germline CDR1 and CDR2: SGDLS and YYNGEE.

Ten or more counts support this clonotype. The rearrangement uses TRBV9 and TRBJ1-2; no clear D. Trimming removed 3 bases from V and 7 bases from J, with 13 bases in between. The CDR3 is 13 residues long. The germline gives CDR1 SGDLS, CDR2 YYNGEE. CDR3 sequence reads: CASSAGRLSGYTF. The CDR3 DNA sequence: TGTGCCAGCAGCGCCGGGCGATTGAGTGGCTACACCTTC.